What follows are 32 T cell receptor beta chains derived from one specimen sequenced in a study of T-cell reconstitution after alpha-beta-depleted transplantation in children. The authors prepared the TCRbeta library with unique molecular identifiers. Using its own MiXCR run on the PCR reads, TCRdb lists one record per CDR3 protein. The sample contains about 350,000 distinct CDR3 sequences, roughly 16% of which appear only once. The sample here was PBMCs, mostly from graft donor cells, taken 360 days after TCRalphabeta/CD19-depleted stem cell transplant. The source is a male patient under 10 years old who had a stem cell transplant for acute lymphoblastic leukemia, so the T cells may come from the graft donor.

The DNA of the CDR3 is TGTGCCACCAGCAGAGAGGGACTAGCATACAATGAGCAGTTCTTC. Translation gives CATSREGLAYNEQFF. The rearrangement links TRBV15 to TRBJ2-1, with 9 bases that match TRBD2. J gave up 4 bases and V 0 bases, and 1 base lay outside the gene matches. This CDR3 has 15 amino acids. Germline CDR1 is LNHNV and CDR2 is YYDKDF (reference sequence). Using reference TRBV15 and TRBJ2-1 for the parts outside the CDR3, the full variable domain is DAMVIQNPRYQVTQFGKPVTLSCSQTLNHNVMYWYQQKSSQAPKLLFHYYDKDFNNEADTPDNFQSRRPNTSFCFLDIRSPGLGDTAMYLCATSREGLAYNEQFFGPGTRLTVL.

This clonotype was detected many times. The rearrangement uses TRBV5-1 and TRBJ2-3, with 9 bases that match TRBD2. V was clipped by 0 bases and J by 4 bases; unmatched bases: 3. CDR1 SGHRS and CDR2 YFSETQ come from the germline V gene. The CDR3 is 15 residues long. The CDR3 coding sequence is TGCGCCAGCAGCTTGGCTAGCGGGGTTTCAGATACGCAGTATTTT. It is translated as CASSLASGVSDTQYF.

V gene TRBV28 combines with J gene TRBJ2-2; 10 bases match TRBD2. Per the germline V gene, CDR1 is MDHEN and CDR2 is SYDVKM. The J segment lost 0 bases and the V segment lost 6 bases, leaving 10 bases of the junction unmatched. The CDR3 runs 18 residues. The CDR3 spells CASSTARLAGPNTGELFF. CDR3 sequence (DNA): TGTGCCAGCAGCACCGCCAGACTAGCGGGTCCGAACACCGGGGAGCTGTTTTTT.

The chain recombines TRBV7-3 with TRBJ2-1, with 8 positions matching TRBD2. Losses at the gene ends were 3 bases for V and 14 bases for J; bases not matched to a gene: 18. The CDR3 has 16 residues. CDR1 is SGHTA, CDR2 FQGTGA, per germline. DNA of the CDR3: TGTGCCAGCAGCTTCGACGGGGTAGCGGGAAGCAGGAGTGAGTTCTTC. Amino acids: CASSFDGVAGSRSEFF.

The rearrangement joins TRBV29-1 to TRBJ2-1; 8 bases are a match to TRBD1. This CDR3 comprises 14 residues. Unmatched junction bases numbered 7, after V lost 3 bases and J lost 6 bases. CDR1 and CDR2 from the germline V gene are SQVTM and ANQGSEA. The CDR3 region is CSVDPQGAGNEQFF. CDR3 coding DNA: TGCAGCGTTGACCCGCAGGGGGCTGGCAATGAGCAGTTCTTC.

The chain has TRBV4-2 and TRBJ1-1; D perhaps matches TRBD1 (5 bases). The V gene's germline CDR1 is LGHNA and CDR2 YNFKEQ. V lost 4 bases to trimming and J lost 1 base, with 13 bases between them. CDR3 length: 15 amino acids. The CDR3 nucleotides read TGTGCCAGCAGCCCGGCCGAGGGGTCGAACACTGAAGCTTTCTTT. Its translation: CASSPAEGSNTEAFF.

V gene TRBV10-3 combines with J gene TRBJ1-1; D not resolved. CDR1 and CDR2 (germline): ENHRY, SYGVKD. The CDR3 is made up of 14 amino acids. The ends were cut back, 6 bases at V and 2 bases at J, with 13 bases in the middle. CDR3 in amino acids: CAIRALWGNTEAFF. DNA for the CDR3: TGTGCCATCAGGGCTTTGTGGGGAAACACTGAAGCTTTCTTT.

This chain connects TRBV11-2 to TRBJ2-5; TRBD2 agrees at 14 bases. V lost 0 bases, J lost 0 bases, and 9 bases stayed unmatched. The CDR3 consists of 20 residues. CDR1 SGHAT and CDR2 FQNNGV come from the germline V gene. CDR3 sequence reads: CASSLEGLAGVGEDQETQYF. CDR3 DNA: TGTGCCAGCAGCTTAGAGGGACTAGCGGGAGTAGGGGAGGACCAAGAGACCCAGTACTTC.

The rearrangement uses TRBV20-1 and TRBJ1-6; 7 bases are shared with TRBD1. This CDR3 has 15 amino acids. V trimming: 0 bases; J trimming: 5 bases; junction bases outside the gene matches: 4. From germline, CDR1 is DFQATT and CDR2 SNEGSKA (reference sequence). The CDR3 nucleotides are TGCAGTGCTAGAGATACGCAGGGGGATAATTCACCCCTCCACTTT. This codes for CSARDTQGDNSPLHF.

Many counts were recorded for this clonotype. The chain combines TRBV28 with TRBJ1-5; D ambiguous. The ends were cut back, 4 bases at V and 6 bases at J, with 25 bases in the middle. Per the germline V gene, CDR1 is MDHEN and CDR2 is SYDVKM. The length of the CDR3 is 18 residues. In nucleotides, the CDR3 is TGTGCCAGCAGTTCAACCCGTGGAGGGTCGCCCTACCGTCAGCCCCAGCATTTT. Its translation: CASSSTRGGSPYRQPQHF.

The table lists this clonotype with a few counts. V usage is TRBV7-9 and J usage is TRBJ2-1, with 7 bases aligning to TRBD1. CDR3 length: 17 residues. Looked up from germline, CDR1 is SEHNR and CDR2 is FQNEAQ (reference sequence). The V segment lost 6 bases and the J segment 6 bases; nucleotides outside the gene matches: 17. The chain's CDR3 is CASSFPGVGTAGNEQFF. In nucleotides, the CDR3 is TGTGCCAGCAGTTTCCCCGGGGTCGGGACAGCTGGCAATGAGCAGTTCTTC.

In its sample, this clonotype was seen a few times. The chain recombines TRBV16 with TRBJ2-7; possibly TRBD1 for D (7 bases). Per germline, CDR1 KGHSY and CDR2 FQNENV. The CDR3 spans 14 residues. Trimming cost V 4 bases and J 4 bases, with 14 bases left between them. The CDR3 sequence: CASSPEGTVYEQYF. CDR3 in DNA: TGTGCCAGCAGCCCGGAGGGGACAGTTTACGAGCAGTACTTC.

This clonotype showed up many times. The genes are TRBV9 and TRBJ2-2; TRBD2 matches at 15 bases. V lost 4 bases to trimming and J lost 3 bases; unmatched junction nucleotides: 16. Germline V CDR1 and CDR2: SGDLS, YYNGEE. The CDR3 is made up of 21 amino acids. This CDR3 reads CASSPLGLAGGHSEYTGELFF. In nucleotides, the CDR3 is TGTGCCAGCAGCCCTCTGGGACTAGCGGGAGGCCACAGCGAGTACACCGGGGAGCTGTTTTTT.

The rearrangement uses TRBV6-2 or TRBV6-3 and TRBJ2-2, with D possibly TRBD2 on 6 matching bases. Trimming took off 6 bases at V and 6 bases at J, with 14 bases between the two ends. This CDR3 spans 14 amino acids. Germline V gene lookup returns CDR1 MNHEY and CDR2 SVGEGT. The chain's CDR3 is CASSLRGGSGELFF. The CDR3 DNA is TGTGCCAGCAGCCTACGGGGAGGATCCGGGGAGCTGTTTTTT.

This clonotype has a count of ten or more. For the CDR3, the DNA is TGTGCCAGCAGCTTGCCTAGCGGGGAAAACAATGAGCAGTTCTTC. Translation gives CASSLPSGENNEQFF. V is TRBV7-3 and J is TRBJ2-1; TRBD2 matches 9 bases. Germline trimming cut 3 bases from V and 5 bases from J; bases unmatched to any gene: 5. Germline values: CDR1 SGHTA, CDR2 FQGTGA. The CDR3 has 15 amino acids.

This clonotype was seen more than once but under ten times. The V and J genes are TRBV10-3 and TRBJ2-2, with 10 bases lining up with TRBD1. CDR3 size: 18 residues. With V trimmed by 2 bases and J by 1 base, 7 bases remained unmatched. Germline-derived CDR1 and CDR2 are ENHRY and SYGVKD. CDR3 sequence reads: CAISETLDRGVNTGELFF. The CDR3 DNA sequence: TGTGCCATCAGTGAGACCTTGGACAGGGGGGTGAACACCGGGGAGCTGTTTTTT.

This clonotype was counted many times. CDR3 in amino acids: CASSYVGGTEAFF. CDR3 DNA sequence: TGTGCCAGCAGTTACGTCGGGGGAACTGAAGCTTTCTTT. The chain has TRBV6-2 or TRBV6-3 and TRBJ1-1, with D possibly TRBD1 on 5 matching bases. Germline V lookup: CDR1 MNHEY, CDR2 SVGEGT. The CDR3 totals 13 residues. The V and J ends lost 2 bases and 5 bases respectively, with 9 bases between them.

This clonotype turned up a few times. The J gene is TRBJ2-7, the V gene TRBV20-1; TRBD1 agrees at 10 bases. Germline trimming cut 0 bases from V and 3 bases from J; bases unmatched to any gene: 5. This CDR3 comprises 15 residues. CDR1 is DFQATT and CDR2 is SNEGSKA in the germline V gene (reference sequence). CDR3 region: CSAREEDRGDYEQYF. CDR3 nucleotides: TGCAGTGCTAGAGAAGAGGACAGGGGGGACTACGAGCAGTACTTC.

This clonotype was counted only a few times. CDR3 DNA sequence: TGCGCCAGCAGCTTCTACCTTATAGGAGCAGGAAACACCATATATTTT. Translated, it gives CASSFYLIGAGNTIYF. The chain carries TRBV5-1 and TRBJ1-3; D remains ambiguous. The CDR3 extends over 16 amino acids. V was clipped by 2 bases and J by 4 bases, with 16 bases between them. Per the germline V gene, CDR1 is SGHRS and CDR2 is YFSETQ.

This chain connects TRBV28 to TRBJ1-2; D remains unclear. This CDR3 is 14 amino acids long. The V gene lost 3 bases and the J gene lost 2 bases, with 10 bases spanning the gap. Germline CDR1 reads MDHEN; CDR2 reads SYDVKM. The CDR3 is CASSFHGLNYGYTF. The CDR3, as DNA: TGTGCCAGCAGTTTCCACGGATTAAACTATGGCTACACCTTC.

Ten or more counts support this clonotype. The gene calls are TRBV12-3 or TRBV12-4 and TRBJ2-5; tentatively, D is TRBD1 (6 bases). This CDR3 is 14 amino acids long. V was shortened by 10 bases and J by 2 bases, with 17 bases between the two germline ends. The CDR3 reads CATGEHRAQETQYF. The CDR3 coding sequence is TGTGCCACCGGGGAACACAGGGCTCAAGAGACCCAGTACTTC.

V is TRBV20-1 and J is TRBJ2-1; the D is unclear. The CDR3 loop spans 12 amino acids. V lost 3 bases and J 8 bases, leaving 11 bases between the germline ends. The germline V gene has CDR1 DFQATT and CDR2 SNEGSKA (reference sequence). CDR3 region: CSARWITHEQFF. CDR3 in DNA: TGCAGTGCTAGGTGGATCACTCATGAGCAGTTCTTC.

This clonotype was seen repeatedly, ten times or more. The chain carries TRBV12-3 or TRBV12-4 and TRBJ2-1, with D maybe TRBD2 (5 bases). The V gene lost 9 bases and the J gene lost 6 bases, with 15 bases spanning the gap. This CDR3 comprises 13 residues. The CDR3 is CASNYGKPNEQFF. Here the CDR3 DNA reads TGTGCCAGTAATTACGGGAAACCCAATGAGCAGTTCTTC.

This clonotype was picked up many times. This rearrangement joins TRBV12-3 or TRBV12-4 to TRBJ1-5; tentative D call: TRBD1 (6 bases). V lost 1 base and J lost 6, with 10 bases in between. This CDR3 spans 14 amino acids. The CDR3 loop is CASSLGGPGQPQHF. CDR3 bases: TGTGCCAGCAGTTTAGGGGGGCCGGGTCAGCCCCAGCATTTT.

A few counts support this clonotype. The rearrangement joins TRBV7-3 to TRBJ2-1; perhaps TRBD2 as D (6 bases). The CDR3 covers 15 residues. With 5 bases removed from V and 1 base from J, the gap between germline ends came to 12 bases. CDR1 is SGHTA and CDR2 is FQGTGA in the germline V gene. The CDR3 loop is CASSERASSYNEQFF. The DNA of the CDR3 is TGTGCCAGCAGCGAGCGGGCTTCTTCCTACAATGAGCAGTTCTTC.

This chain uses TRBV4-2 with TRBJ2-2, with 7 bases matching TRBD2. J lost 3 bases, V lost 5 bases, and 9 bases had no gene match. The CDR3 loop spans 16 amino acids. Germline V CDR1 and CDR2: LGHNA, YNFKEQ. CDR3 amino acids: CASSTLLAGDTGELFF. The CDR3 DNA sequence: TGTGCCAGCAGCACTCTCCTGGCGGGGGACACCGGGGAGCTGTTTTTT.

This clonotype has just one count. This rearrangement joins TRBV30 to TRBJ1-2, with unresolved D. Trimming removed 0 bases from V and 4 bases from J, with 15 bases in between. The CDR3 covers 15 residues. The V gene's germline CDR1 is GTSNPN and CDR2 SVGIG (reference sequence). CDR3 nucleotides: TGTGCCTGGAGTGTACTTGAAGCAGGTCGCTATGGCTACACCTTC. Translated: CAWSVLEAGRYGYTF.

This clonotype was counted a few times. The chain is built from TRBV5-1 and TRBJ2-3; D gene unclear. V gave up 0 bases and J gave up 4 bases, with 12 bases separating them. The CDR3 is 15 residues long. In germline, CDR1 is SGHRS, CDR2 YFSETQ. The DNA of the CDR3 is TGCGCCAGCAGCTTGGAGACGACCCCCCCAGATACGCAGTATTTT. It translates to CASSLETTPPDTQYF. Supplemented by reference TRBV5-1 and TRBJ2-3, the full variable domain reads KAGVTQTPRYLIKTRGQQVTLSCSPISGHRSVSWYQQTPGQGLQFLFEYFSETQRNKGNFPGRFSGRQFSNSRSEMNVSTLELGDSALYLCASSLETTPPDTQYFGPGTRLTVL.

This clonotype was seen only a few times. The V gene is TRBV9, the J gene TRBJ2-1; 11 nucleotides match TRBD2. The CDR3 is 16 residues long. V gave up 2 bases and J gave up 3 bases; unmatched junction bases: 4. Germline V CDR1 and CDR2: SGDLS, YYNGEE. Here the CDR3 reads CASSVYSGRGYNEQFF. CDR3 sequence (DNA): TGTGCCAGCAGCGTCTATAGCGGGAGGGGCTACAATGAGCAGTTCTTC. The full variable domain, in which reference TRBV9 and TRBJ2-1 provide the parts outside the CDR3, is DSGVTQTPKHLITATGQRVTLRCSPRSGDLSVYWYQQSLDQGLQFLIQYYNGEERAKGNILERFSAQQFPDLHSELNLSSLELGDSALYFCASSVYSGRGYNEQFFGPGTRLTVL.

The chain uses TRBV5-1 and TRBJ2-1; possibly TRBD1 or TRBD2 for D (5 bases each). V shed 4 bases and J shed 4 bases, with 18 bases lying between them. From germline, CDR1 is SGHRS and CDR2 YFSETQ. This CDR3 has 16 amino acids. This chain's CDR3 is CASSPRTGGPYNEQFF. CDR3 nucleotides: TGCGCCAGCAGCCCGAGAACAGGAGGCCCTTACAATGAGCAGTTCTTC.

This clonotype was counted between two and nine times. The CDR3 spells CASSPGQSQETQYF. The CDR3 DNA reads as TGTGCCAGCAGCCCGGGACAGAGCCAAGAGACCCAGTACTTC. This chain links TRBV12-3 or TRBV12-4 with TRBJ2-5; 7 bases agree with TRBD1. The CDR3 extends over 14 amino acids. With V trimmed by 6 bases and J by 1 base, 5 bases remained unmatched.

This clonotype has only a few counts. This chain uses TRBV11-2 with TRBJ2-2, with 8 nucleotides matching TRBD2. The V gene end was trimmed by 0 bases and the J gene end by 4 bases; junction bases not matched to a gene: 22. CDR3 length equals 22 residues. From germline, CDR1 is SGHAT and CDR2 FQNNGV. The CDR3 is CASSLDPIIGRARMTSTGELFF. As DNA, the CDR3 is TGTGCCAGCAGCTTAGATCCAATAATCGGGAGGGCCCGTATGACAAGCACCGGGGAGCTGTTTTTT. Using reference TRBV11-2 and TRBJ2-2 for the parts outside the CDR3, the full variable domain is EAGVAQSPRYKIIEKRQSVAFWCNPISGHATLYWYQQILGQGPKLLIQFQNNGVVDDSQLPKDRFSAERLKGVDSTLKIQPAKLEDSAVYLCASSLDPIIGRARMTSTGELFFGEGSRLTVL.